The present T cell receptor beta chain was sequenced within a study of OX40 agonist ivuxolimab in advanced cancers. Regarding the research as a whole: Ivuxolimab was an agonistic, fully human IgG2 monoclonal antibody directed against OX40 (CD134), a costimulatory receptor. Intravenous ivuxolimab was administered to patients every 2 weeks at six dose levels: 0.01, 0.1, 0.3, 1.5, 3 and 10 mg/kg. Among the approximately 54 dose-escalation patients, some 19 had hepatocellular carcinoma, 15 melanoma, 9 renal cell carcinoma and 9 head and neck cancer. In the dose-escalation cohort, 70% to 85% of patients were male, and the mean age was approximately 60 years with a range of roughly 20 to 85. Prior anti-PD-1, anti-PD-L1 or anti-CTLA-4 therapy was permitted, and 40% to 50% of dose-escalation patients had received checkpoint inhibitors. Partial responses occurred in three dose-escalation patients, of whom one had hepatocellular carcinoma and two had cutaneous melanoma. Peripheral TCRbeta sequencing aimed to test whether ivuxolimab altered TCR sequence diversity and caused clonal T-cell expansion. The paper reports the monotherapy dose-escalation portion (N = 52 patients) of the phase I ivuxolimab trial. Beyond this particular receptor, the publication reports: Which antigens the clonally expanded peripheral T cells were specific for was not determined. After ivuxolimab, CD8+ T cells had more expanded clones than CD4+ T cells on average. At doses of 0.1 to 3.0 mg/kg, clonal expansion of both CD4+ and CD8+ blood T cells was observed from baseline to week 6. Low levels of normalized T-cell clonal expansion were also seen in some patients who did not respond. In the 0.1-3.0 mg/kg groups, partial responders had among the lowest normalized peripheral clonal expansion, particularly in CD8+ T cells.

To note about this clone: Its antigen is currently not known. The record has no base qualities; no much larger clone is one base away.

The CDR3 goes from the cysteine to the phenylalanine over 15 residues. The sequence is cut down to CDR3 DNA, 45 bases in frame from base 1. V loses 2 bases of germline sequence and J loses 0 bases, and the interval between the two ends is 8 bases. The germline V gene (reference sequence) supplies CDR1 WNHNN and CDR2 SYGVQD. To sequence the TCRbeta CDR3 region, genomic DNA was isolated from the sorted cells. The immunoSEQ Assay was used for sequencing of TCRbeta CDR3 regions. What TCRdb holds here is the immuneACCESS table cut down to in-frame rearrangements. Part of the clones is not present; checked against another copy, under half of the missing clones reflect an unresolved V gene, and the others are unexplained. This sample comprises 49,000 or so clones, roughly 82% of them detected only once. Of the sample, approximately 2.5% falls within the top ten clones. Patients with autoimmune disease history or receiving systemic immunosuppression were excluded from the trial. Peripheral blood for TCR sequencing was collected from all dose cohorts at baseline, on cycle 4 day 1, and on cycle 7 day 1. Samples came from an open-label, multicenter, first-in-human phase I dose-escalation trial of ivuxolimab. Adults with locally advanced or metastatic melanoma, renal cell carcinoma, hepatocellular carcinoma or head and neck squamous cell carcinoma were enrolled in the trial. Before TCR sequencing, CD4+ T cells and CD8+ T cells from peripheral blood were sorted into separate populations.

The sample here was CD4+ or CD8+ T cells sorted from blood, taken in a trial of the OX40 agonist ivuxolimab. The TCR originated in an adult with an advanced solid tumor such as melanoma, head and neck, liver or kidney cancer. In this chain, TRBV10-1 is recombined with TRBJ1-3; the D gene is not confidently resolved. The CDR3 in this case is CASSEVMGSGNTIYF. In nucleotides, the sequence is TGCGCCAGCAGTGAGGTGATGGGCTCTGGAAACACCATATATTTT.